These 17 T cell receptor beta chains came from one sample sequenced in a study of PD-1 blockade in classical Hodgkin lymphoma. Measured with immunoSEQ multiplex PCR; TCRdb has only the in-frame clones, and not every one. This sample has approximately 99,000 clones; roughly 81% occur once, and the top ten carry approximately 15%. Brentuximab vedotin exposure varied among the patients, all of whom had relapsed after autologous stem cell transplantation. The sequenced sample was peripheral blood mononuclear cells (PBMCs), obtained before the second cycle of nivolumab. The receptors were gathered from a human donor with classical Hodgkin lymphoma.

The sample holds one count of this clone. For the CDR3, the DNA is TGTGCCATCAGTGAGTTTACTAGCGGGAGTCGGGATGAGCAGTTCTTC. It translates to CAISEFTSGSRDEQFF. The rearrangement uses TRBV10-3 and TRBJ2-1; TRBD2 matches 11 bases. J was trimmed by 8 bases and V by 1 base; bases with no gene match: 7. The germline gives CDR1 ENHRY, CDR2 SYGVKD. CDR3 length: 16 amino acids.

V gene TRBV27 combines with J gene TRBJ2-3; 11 bases map to TRBD2. V shed 7 bases, J shed 7 bases, and the junction held 7 bases outside the gene matches. Germline V gives CDR1 MNHEY, CDR2 SMNVEV (reference sequence). The CDR3 extends over 14 amino acids. Written as DNA, the CDR3 is TGTGCCAGCAAACTAGCGGGAGTAATAAATACGCAGTATTTT. Translated: CASKLAGVINTQYF.

The J gene is TRBJ1-1, the V gene TRBV15; D uncertain. The CDR3 spans 14 residues. Germline CDR1 reads LNHNV; CDR2 reads YYDKDF (reference sequence). V was cut by 1 base and J by 4 bases, with 10 bases left in between. CDR3 in DNA: TGTGCCACCAGCAGAGTACGGGGTAGCACTGAAGCTTTCTTT. It codes for CATSRVRGSTEAFF.

This clone appeared once. The chain couples TRBV18 to TRBJ1-1; 9 bases line up with TRBD1. V shed 3 bases, J shed 4 bases, and the junction held 6 bases outside the gene matches. This CDR3 is 15 amino acids long. CDR1 and CDR2 (germline): KGHSH, LQKENI. CDR3 amino acids: CASSPLPGQGTEAFF. CDR3 bases: TGTGCCAGCTCACCGCTTCCGGGACAGGGCACTGAAGCTTTCTTT.

The J gene is TRBJ2-1, the V gene TRBV12-2; the table names TRBD2, a call not compared with the DNA. TRBV12-2 is described as a pseudogene. The CDR3 spans 18 residues. The CDR3 here is CASRLTCKREGRGEEQFF. As DNA, the CDR3 is TGTGCAAGTCGCTTAACATGTAAGCGGGAGGGCCGTGGGGAGGAGCAGTTCTTC.

The sample holds a few counts of this clone. This sequence joins TRBV19 and TRBJ2-7; 10 bases line up with TRBD2. The ends lost 6 bases at V and 7 bases at J; junction bases unmatched: 9. Germline V CDR1 and CDR2: LNHDA, SQIVND (reference sequence). The length of the CDR3 is 14 residues. The CDR3 sequence: CASSGLAVGGEQYF. The CDR3 DNA reads TGTGCCAGTAGCGGACTAGCGGTCGGCGGGGAGCAGTACTTC.

V and J are TRBV6-5 and TRBJ2-5, with D tentatively TRBD1 or TRBD2 (6 bases each). V was shortened by 0 bases and J by 5 bases, with 7 bases between the two germline ends. The CDR3 runs to 13 residues. Germline CDR1 reads MNHEY; CDR2 reads SVGAGI. This CDR3 is CASSYSGGETQYF. CDR3 DNA: TGTGCCAGCAGTTACTCAGGGGGGGAGACCCAGTACTTC.

This clone was recorded only once. J is TRBJ2-7 and V is TRBV14; D unclear. CDR3 size: 14 residues. The germline V gene has CDR1 SGHDN and CDR2 FVKESK. Trimming cost V 1 base and J 3 bases, with 10 bases left between them. CDR3 sequence (DNA): TGTGCCAGCAGCCAAGTGGGCCAGTACTACGAGCAGTACTTC. This gives the protein CASSQVGQYYEQYF.

V gene TRBV25-1 combines with J gene TRBJ1-1; 9 bases are a match to TRBD1. V dropped 7 bases and J dropped 1; count of bases not matched to a gene: 4. The CDR3 is 14 amino acids. The germline V gene encodes CDR1 MGHDK and CDR2 SYGVNS. The CDR3 region is CASNPTGGNTEAFF. CDR3 coding DNA: TGTGCCAGCAATCCGACAGGGGGGAACACTGAAGCTTTCTTT.

CDR3 bases: TGTGCCAGCAGAGGGGCGGTCAAAAACATTCAGTACTTC. Translated: CASRGAVKNIQYF. The V call is TRBV6-1, the J call TRBJ2-4; possible D gene TRBD1, 5 bases. CDR1 and CDR2 (germline): MNHNS, SASEGT. This CDR3 spans 13 amino acids. V was cut by 6 bases and J by 3 bases, with 9 bases left in between.

V and J are TRBV2 and TRBJ1-5, with a tentative D call TRBD1 (6 bases). Trimming shortened V by 5 bases and J by 4 bases, and 12 bases separated the two germline ends. CDR1 and CDR2 from the germline V gene are SNHLY and FYNNEI. CDR3 length: 14 amino acids. The CDR3, as DNA: TGTGCCAGCAGTACGACAGGTCTTAATCAGCCCCAGCATTTT. Translation gives CASSTTGLNQPQHF.

The J gene is TRBJ2-2, the V gene TRBV6-5, with D perhaps given as TRBD1 or TRBD2 (5 bases each). The CDR3 sequence is 14 residues long. Germline lookup yields CDR1 MNHEY and CDR2 SVGAGI. With 6 bases removed from V and 4 bases from J, the gap between germline ends came to 12 bases. This chain's CDR3 is CASSRTRGTGELFF. For the CDR3, the DNA is TGTGCCAGCAGCCGAACTAGGGGCACCGGGGAGCTGTTTTTT.

The chain couples TRBV15 to TRBJ2-7; 13 bases fit TRBD2. Germline loops: CDR1 LNHNV, CDR2 YYDKDF (reference sequence). This CDR3 region has 16 residues. V was clipped by 1 base and J by 2 bases; unmatched bases: 2. CDR3 in amino acids: CATSRGGTSGAYEQYF. The CDR3 DNA reads TGTGCCACCAGCAGAGGCGGGACTAGCGGGGCCTACGAGCAGTACTTC.

The chain recombines TRBV18 with TRBJ2-7; D gene unclear. CDR1 KGHSH and CDR2 LQKENI come from the germline V gene. V was shortened by 0 bases and J by 6 bases, with 12 bases between the two germline ends. This CDR3 spans 14 amino acids. The CDR3 spells CASSPPAERSEQYF. The DNA of the CDR3 is TGTGCCAGCTCACCACCGGCCGAAAGGTCCGAGCAGTACTTC.

The chain joins TRBV28 to TRBJ1-2, with 8 bases aligning to TRBD1. The CDR3 extends over 13 amino acids. J lost 3 bases, V lost 8 bases, and 5 bases had no gene match. Germline values: CDR1 MDHEN, CDR2 SYDVKM. CDR3 sequence: CASSRGRYYGYTF. CDR3 bases: TGTGCCAGCTCCAGGGGGCGATACTATGGCTACACCTTC.

The chain uses TRBV29-1 and TRBJ2-1; TRBD2 agrees at 7 bases. Germline lookup yields CDR1 SQVTM and CDR2 ANQGSEA. V shed 2 bases and J 7 bases; nucleotides not matched to a gene: 5. This CDR3 has 13 amino acids. The CDR3 protein is CSVEIGRKNEQFF. Written as DNA, the CDR3 is TGCAGCGTTGAAATCGGGAGGAAGAATGAGCAGTTCTTC.

This clone was recorded once. The chain links TRBV5-1 to TRBJ2-1; 13 nucleotides match TRBD2. Trimming at V came to 4 bases and at J to 9 bases, leaving 10 bases not matched to a gene. The germline V gene has CDR1 SGHRS and CDR2 YFSETQ. This CDR3 comprises 16 residues. This CDR3 reads CASSNRMGLAGIEQFF. CDR3 nucleotide sequence: TGCGCCAGCAGCAACCGGATGGGACTAGCGGGAATTGAGCAGTTCTTC.